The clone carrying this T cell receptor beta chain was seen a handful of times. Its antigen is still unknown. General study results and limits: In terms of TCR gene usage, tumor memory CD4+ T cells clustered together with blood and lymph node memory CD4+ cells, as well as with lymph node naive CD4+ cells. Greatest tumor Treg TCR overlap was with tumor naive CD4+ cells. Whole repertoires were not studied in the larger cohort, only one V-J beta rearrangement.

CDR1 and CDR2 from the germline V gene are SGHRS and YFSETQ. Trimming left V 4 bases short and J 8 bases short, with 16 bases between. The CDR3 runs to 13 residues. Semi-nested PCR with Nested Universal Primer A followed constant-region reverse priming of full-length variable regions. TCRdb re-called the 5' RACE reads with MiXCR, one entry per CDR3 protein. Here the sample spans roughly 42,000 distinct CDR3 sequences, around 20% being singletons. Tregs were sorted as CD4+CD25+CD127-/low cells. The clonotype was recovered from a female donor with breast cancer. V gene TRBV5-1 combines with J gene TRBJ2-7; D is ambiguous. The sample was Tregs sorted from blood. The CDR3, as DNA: TGCGCCAGCAGCCCCGAGAAGGGTTCCAAGCAGTACTTC. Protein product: CASSPEKGSKQYF.